This T cell receptor (beta chain) originates from a study of CD8 T cells in Susac syndrome. General study findings and limits: The authors acknowledged that the study's TCR sequencing and HLA analysis involved relatively few individuals.

As concerns this clonotype: Its antigen is unidentified.

cDNA came from roughly 0.5 to 1 ug RNA primed by random hexamers. Coverage of TCR beta CDR3 amplification by immunoSEQ multiplex PCR extended to 54 Vbeta and 13 Jbeta. Via MiXCR, TCRdb re-called the immunoSEQ multiplex PCR reads, giving one row per CDR3 protein. The table records about 180,000 distinct CDR3 sequences, roughly 95% of them present only once. Germline V gene data show CDR1 as DFQATT and CDR2 as SNEGSKA (reference sequence). Deletions cut 0 bases from V and 2 bases from J, with 14 bases between. This CDR3 contains 16 residues. From blood CD8+ and CD4+ T cells, the TCR beta chain was sequenced.

Source material: CD8+ T cells from PBMCs. This clonotype was sampled from a human donor with multiple sclerosis. The J gene is TRBJ1-5, the V gene TRBV20-1; no clear D gene. CDR3 nucleotides: TGCAGTGCTAGAGAGGTGGGAACACGGGGCAATCAGCCCCAGCATTTT. Translation: CSAREVGTRGNQPQHF.